This TCR beta chain was captured by sequencing in a study of T cell changes during pregnancy in multiple sclerosis. Here immunoSEQ multiplex PCR was the method, and the copy in TCRdb shows in-frame clones only, minus some. In the table there are approximately 46,000 clones, 85% to 90% of which are singletons. Per germline, CDR1 MNHNS and CDR2 SASEGT. The CDR3 length is 17 residues. The junction had 9 bases not matched to a gene; V was cut back by 2 bases and J by 5 bases. This clone was observed once. The source was peripheral blood, collected after pregnancy. The receptor was isolated from a female donor in good health, enrolled as a control in a pregnancy study. The rearrangement joins TRBV6-1 to TRBJ2-3; 11 nucleotides line up with TRBD1. This CDR3 reads CASSEKTRTGGRDTQYF. Here the CDR3 DNA reads TGTGCCAGCAGTGAAAAGACGAGGACAGGGGGCAGAGATACGCAGTATTTT.